These T cell receptor beta chains were read from a single sample in a study of blood T cell repertoires in COVID-19. The repertoire was sequenced with immunoSEQ multiplex PCR; TCRdb's copy has only in-frame clones and lacks some. Altogether roughly 190,000 clones are present, 88% being singletons, with the ten largest covering under 5%. Sequenced: peripheral blood. These receptors originate from a human donor in a cohort sampled during active COVID-19. The CDR3 runs from the conserved cysteine through the conserved F or W. The D gene is left open where the match is weak. For some rows the clone size is stated as once, few or many, or as a class when expanded; others skip it.

D gene: .; V gene: TRBV7-2; J gene: TRBJ2-2; clone size: .; CDR3 DNA: TGTGCCAGCAGCCCACAGGGAACCGGGGAGCTGTTTTTT; CDR3 protein: CASSPQGTGELFF
D gene: .; V gene: TRBV28; J gene: TRBJ2-6; clone size: .; CDR3 DNA: TGTGCCAGCAGTAGACAACTTAGCTCTGGGGCCAACGTCCTGACTTTC; CDR3 protein: CASSRQLSSGANVLTF
D gene: .; V gene: TRBV7-2; J gene: TRBJ1-2; clone size: .; CDR3 DNA: TGTGCCAGCAGCTTATCCCCCGATGGCTACACCTTC; CDR3 protein: CASSLSPDGYTF
D gene: .; V gene: TRBV7-7; J gene: TRBJ1-5; clone size: .; CDR3 DNA: TGTGCCAGCAGCCCCCGTCCGGGACACGGGCAGCCCCAGCATTTT; CDR3 protein: CASSPRPGHGQPQHF
D gene: .; V gene: TRBV6-2/TRBV6-3; J gene: TRBJ2-7; clone size: .; CDR3 DNA: TGTGCCAGCGGCCCAGGGGTTTACGAGCAGTACTTC; CDR3 protein: CASGPGVYEQYF
D gene: TRBD1; V gene: TRBV12-5; J gene: TRBJ2-3; clone size: once; CDR3 DNA: TGTGCTAGTGGTTTGTTCCGACAGGGGGATACGCAGTATTTT; CDR3 protein: CASGLFRQGDTQYF
D gene: .; V gene: TRBV6-5; J gene: TRBJ2-3; clone size: .; CDR3 DNA: TGTGCCAGCAGTTCCCACGGCCAGGGTTATACAGATACGCAGTATTTT; CDR3 protein: CASSSHGQGYTDTQYF
D gene: TRBD2; V gene: TRBV7-2; J gene: TRBJ2-1; clone size: .; CDR3 DNA: TGTGCCAGCAGGTCGCTAGCGGACAATGAGCAGTTCTTC; CDR3 protein: CASRSLADNEQFF
D gene: TRBD1; V gene: TRBV6-5; J gene: TRBJ1-1; clone size: .; CDR3 DNA: TGTGCCAGCAGCCGTACTACAGGGGGGGGATTGGCTTTCTTT; CDR3 protein: CASSRTTGGGLAFF
D gene: TRBD1; V gene: TRBV11-2; J gene: TRBJ2-7; clone size: .; CDR3 DNA: TGTGCCAGCAGCGTGGGACAGGGAGGCTACGAGCAGTACTTC; CDR3 protein: CASSVGQGGYEQYF
D gene: TRBD2; V gene: TRBV2; J gene: TRBJ2-7; clone size: .; CDR3 DNA: TGTGCCAGCAGGTCGTGGGGGGGTGACTACGAGCAGTACTTC; CDR3 protein: CASRSWGGDYEQYF
D gene: .; V gene: TRBV5-8; J gene: TRBJ1-3; clone size: .; CDR3 DNA: TGTGCCAGCAGCTTGGCTGCAGGGGCAACTGGAAACACCATATATTTT; CDR3 protein: CASSLAAGATGNTIYF
D gene: .; V gene: TRBV19; J gene: TRBJ2-3; clone size: .; CDR3 DNA: TGTGCCAGTAGTATGGGCAGGAGGATTAGCACAGATACGCAGTATTTT; CDR3 protein: CASSMGRRISTDTQYF
D gene: TRBD1; V gene: TRBV27; J gene: TRBJ1-6; clone size: .; CDR3 DNA: TGTGCCAGCAGTACCGGGACAGGGAATTCACCCCTCCACTTT; CDR3 protein: CASSTGTGNSPLHF
D gene: TRBD1; V gene: TRBV12-3/TRBV12-4; J gene: TRBJ2-5; clone size: .; CDR3 DNA: TGTGCCAGCAGCCCAGGGACAGAAGAGACCCAGTACTTC; CDR3 protein: CASSPGTEETQYF
D gene: .; V gene: TRBV3-1/TRBV3-2; J gene: TRBJ2-7; clone size: .; CDR3 DNA: TGTGCCAGCAGCCACGGGGGCTCCTACGAGCAGTACTTC; CDR3 protein: CASSHGGSYEQYF
D gene: .; V gene: TRBV20-1; J gene: TRBJ2-1; clone size: .; CDR3 DNA: TGCAGTGCTTCCCTAAATGAGCAGTTCTTC; CDR3 protein: CSASLNEQFF
D gene: TRBD2; V gene: TRBV4-3; J gene: TRBJ2-3; clone size: .; CDR3 DNA: TGCGCCAGCAGCCGGGGGACTAGCGCAGATACGCAGTATTTT; CDR3 protein: CASSRGTSADTQYF
D gene: .; V gene: TRBV7-2; J gene: TRBJ2-7; clone size: .; CDR3 DNA: TGTGCCAGCAGCTTAGCGATGACAGCAACCTACGAGCAGTACTTC; CDR3 protein: CASSLAMTATYEQYF
D gene: .; V gene: TRBV19; J gene: TRBJ2-7; clone size: .; CDR3 DNA: TGTGCCAGTAGTAGGCAGGGTGTTTTCTACGAGCAGTACTTC; CDR3 protein: CASSRQGVFYEQYF